The rows below give T cell receptor beta chains drawn from one sample of a study of blood T cell repertoires in COVID-19. Data came from immunoSEQ multiplex PCR; TCRdb stores just in-frame clones and leaves some out. The data hold about 69,000 clones, with almost 80% observed a single time. What was sequenced was peripheral blood. The receptors originated from a man in his fifties or sixties with acute or convalescent COVID-19. Both conserved end residues are part of each CDR3. D genes are given only for firm matches. Expanded clones are given a class, and other clones once, few, many or no size at all.

CDR3 DNA,CDR3 protein,clone size,V gene,D gene,J gene
TGTGCCAGCTCACCAGGTAGCCAAAACACTGAAGCTTTCTTT,CASSPGSQNTEAFF,NA,TRBV18,NA,TRBJ1-1
TGTGCCAGCAGCTTAGAACAGGGTCAAACGGAGACTGAAGCTTTCTTT,CASSLEQGQTETEAFF,NA,TRBV7-8,NA,TRBJ1-1
TGTGCCAGCAGCTTCCTAGACACTGAAGCTTTCTTT,CASSFLDTEAFF,NA,TRBV13,NA,TRBJ1-1
TGTGCCAGCAGCTTAGCTAGCGGGACCTTTCAAGAGACCCAGTACTTC,CASSLASGTFQETQYF,NA,TRBV7-8,TRBD2,TRBJ2-5
TGTGCCAGCAAGAGAGATAGCAATCAGCCCCAGCATTTT,CASKRDSNQPQHF,NA,TRBV2,NA,TRBJ1-5
TGCGCCAGCAGCCAAGATAGCCGGGGGGGAAGCGGGGAGCTGTTTTTT,CASSQDSRGGSGELFF,NA,TRBV4-3,TRBD2,TRBJ2-2
TGTGCCAGCAGACCCGACAGGGCGCTGGGGACCCAGTACTTC,CASRPDRALGTQYF,NA,TRBV6-5,TRBD1,TRBJ2-5
TGTGCCAGCAGACCACTGTACGAGCAGTACTTC,CASRPLYEQYF,NA,TRBV2,NA,TRBJ2-7
TGCGCCAGCAGCTCCGCCCAGACAGTTTATGGCTACACCTTC,CASSSAQTVYGYTF,NA,TRBV5-1,NA,TRBJ1-2
TGTGCCAGCAGCTTAGCAGGGGCAAGCACAGATACGCAGTATTTT,CASSLAGASTDTQYF,NA,TRBV7-2,NA,TRBJ2-3
TGTGCCTGGAGTCGGGGAGCTGGGGCCAACGTCCTGACTTTC,CAWSRGAGANVLTF,NA,TRBV30,NA,TRBJ2-6
TGTGCCAGTAGCAATCGGGTCACCGGGGAGCTGTTTTTT,CASSNRVTGELFF,NA,TRBV19,NA,TRBJ2-2
TGTGCCACCAGTGACCAGGACAGTGGTTACACCTTC,CATSDQDSGYTF,NA,TRBV24-1,NA,TRBJ1-2
TGTGCCAGCAGCCAATACATAAACACTGAAGCTTTCTTT,CASSQYINTEAFF,NA,TRBV14,NA,TRBJ1-1
TGTGCCAGTAGTATCGGGGGGTTCATTCGTGAAAAACTGTTTTTT,CASSIGGFIREKLFF,NA,TRBV19,NA,TRBJ1-4
TGCGCCAGCAGGAACCAGGGGGCTGTGGAGCAGTACTTC,CASRNQGAVEQYF,NA,TRBV5-1,TRBD1,TRBJ2-7
TGTGCCAGCAGCACCCGTTCGGGGAACTATGGCTACACCTTC,CASSTRSGNYGYTF,once,TRBV7-8,NA,TRBJ1-2
TGTGCCAGCAGCCCCGACAGGGGTCCCACCGGGGAGCTGTTTTTT,CASSPDRGPTGELFF,NA,TRBV6-5,TRBD1,TRBJ2-2
TGTGCCAGCAGCGCGGGGACTAGCGGGGCTGAGACCCAGTACTTC,CASSAGTSGAETQYF,NA,TRBV4-2,TRBD2,TRBJ2-5
TGTGCCAGCAGCCAGTTTATGAACACTGAAGCTTTCTTT,CASSQFMNTEAFF,NA,TRBV14,NA,TRBJ1-1
TGCGCCAGCAGCTTTGACAGGGCGGATAGCAATCAGCCCCAGCATTTT,CASSFDRADSNQPQHF,NA,TRBV5-1,TRBD1,TRBJ1-5
TGTGCCACCAGCAGACTAACAGGGGAGTTAGGTGGCTACACCTTC,CATSRLTGELGGYTF,NA,TRBV15,TRBD1,TRBJ1-2
TGTGCCAGCTCACCACGGGCAGGGCAGCGGAACACTGAAGCTTTCTTT,CASSPRAGQRNTEAFF,NA,TRBV18,NA,TRBJ1-1
TGCGCCAGCAGTGAGCAGGGACTAGCAGGTCACAATGAGCAGTTCTTC,CASSEQGLAGHNEQFF,NA,TRBV10-1,TRBD2,TRBJ2-1
TGCGCCAGCAGTGCCGTTTCTCGGTGGTCGTCCGGGGCAACTAATGAAAAACTGTTTTTT,CASSAVSRWSSGATNEKLFF,NA,TRBV10-2,NA,TRBJ1-4
TGTGCCAGCAGCGTCGCCGGCGGACAGTCTGGAAACACCATATATTTT,CASSVAGGQSGNTIYF,NA,TRBV9,NA,TRBJ1-3
TGTGCCAGCAGTCCTCAGGGTACCGGGGAGCTGTTTTTT,CASSPQGTGELFF,NA,TRBV6-4,NA,TRBJ2-2
TGTGCCAGTACGCGAGGTCCGAGCGGGGGGCTCAACAATGAGCAGTTCTTC,CASTRGPSGGLNNEQFF,NA,TRBV19,TRBD2,TRBJ2-1
TGTGCCAGTAGCCGCCGGGACAGCGGTGAAAAACTGTTTTTT,CASSRRDSGEKLFF,NA,TRBV19,TRBD1,TRBJ1-4
TGTGCCAGCAGCCTCGGGACAGTACATAATTCACCCCTCCACTTT,CASSLGTVHNSPLHF,medium-sized,TRBV25-1,TRBD1,TRBJ1-6
TGTGCCAGCAGTTTAGGGCATTCGGACGAGCAGTACTTC,CASSLGHSDEQYF,NA,TRBV28,NA,TRBJ2-7
TGTGCCAGCAGCTCCCAAACTCCTAGCGGGGGGGCTTTAGAGACCCAGTACTTC,CASSSQTPSGGALETQYF,once,TRBV11-2,TRBD2,TRBJ2-5
TGTGCCAGCAGCTTGAGGACAGGGGCGGTTGACACTGAAGCTTTCTTT,CASSLRTGAVDTEAFF,NA,TRBV7-8,TRBD1,TRBJ1-1
TGTGCCAGCAGCTTGGGGACAGGGACCGGGGAGCTGTTTTTT,CASSLGTGTGELFF,NA,TRBV7-8,TRBD1,TRBJ2-2
TGTGCCAGCAGCCCAGGCACGGGAGGTTATAATTCACCCCTCCACTTT,CASSPGTGGYNSPLHF,NA,TRBV7-2,NA,TRBJ1-6
TGCAGCGTTGAAGCGGGGGGACTCGCAGATACGCAGTATTTT,CSVEAGGLADTQYF,NA,TRBV29-1,TRBD2,TRBJ2-3
TGTGCCAGCAGCCTTGCCGGGACAGGGGGCCACGAGCAGTACTTC,CASSLAGTGGHEQYF,NA,TRBV7-6,TRBD1,TRBJ2-7
TGCGCCAGCAGCGAGGGGACATCTAACTATGGCTACACCTTC,CASSEGTSNYGYTF,NA,TRBV5-1,NA,TRBJ1-2
TGTGCCAGCAGCTTCGGGGGGCGAACCTACGAGCAGTACTTC,CASSFGGRTYEQYF,NA,TRBV7-9,NA,TRBJ2-7
TGTGCCAGCAGCCGGACTAGCCTGGGTGAGCAGTTCTTC,CASSRTSLGEQFF,many,TRBV7-2,TRBD2,TRBJ2-1
TGTGCCAGCAGTGAGCCGGGTCGGGCCTACAATGAGCAGTTCTTC,CASSEPGRAYNEQFF,NA,TRBV6-4,NA,TRBJ2-1
TGTGCCAGCAGCCGACTGAATAGCAATCAGCCCCAGCATTTT,CASSRLNSNQPQHF,once,TRBV2,NA,TRBJ1-5
TGTGCCAGCAGCCAAGACCGAGGAGGGATTCGTAATGAAAAACTGTTTTTT,CASSQDRGGIRNEKLFF,NA,TRBV3-1/TRBV3-2,NA,TRBJ1-4
TGTGCCAGCAGCTTGGGAGGACAGGGGAGGTATGGCTACACCTTC,CASSLGGQGRYGYTF,NA,TRBV7-2,TRBD1,TRBJ1-2
TGTGCCAGCAGCTTAGATGTTGGGGGCGATGGTGAAAAACTGTTTTTT,CASSLDVGGDGEKLFF,NA,TRBV7-9,NA,TRBJ1-4